What follows are 5 T cell receptor beta chains derived from one specimen sequenced in a study of brain T cells in children with intractable seizures. Stated time point: blood from clinic visit 5 months post-surgery; TSC patient then seizure free. Only in-frame clones appear in the TCRdb table, and some are missing; sequencing was by immunoSEQ multiplex PCR. The sample records 300,000 to 400,000 clones, nearly 95% being singletons. Sample: peripheral blood, taken roughly 5 months after surgery. These receptors originate from a boy under three years old with tuberous sclerosis and intractable seizures.

The chain carries TRBV19 and TRBJ2-7, with 7 bases aligning to TRBD2. The CDR3 loop spans 16 amino acids. Looked up from germline, CDR1 is LNHDA and CDR2 is SQIVND (reference sequence). With V trimmed by 5 bases and J by 1 base, 11 bases remained unmatched. CDR3 residues: CASSPRGSGLSYEQYF. CDR3 nucleotides: TGTGCCAGTAGTCCTAGGGGTAGCGGGCTTTCCTACGAGCAGTACTTC.

This clone was seen more than once but under ten times. Other DNA sequences in the sample encode the same CDR3. The rearrangement joins TRBV30 to TRBJ1-3, with D possibly TRBD1 on 6 matching bases. The CDR3 is 13 amino acids. Between the trimmed V and J ends, which lost 0 bases and 3 bases, there was a span of 6 bases. The germline CDR1 and CDR2 sequences are GTSNPN and SVGIG (reference sequence). The CDR3 protein is CAWSVQGGNTIYF. The DNA for the CDR3 is TGTGCCTGGAGTGTACAGGGTGGAAACACCATATATTTT.

The chain carries TRBV18 and TRBJ1-1; D gene ambiguous. This CDR3 comprises 14 residues. Germline CDR1 is KGHSH and CDR2 is LQKENI. Trimming took off 9 bases at V and 1 base at J, with 15 bases between the two ends. CDR3 sequence reads: CASLGSGTNTEAFF. The CDR3 DNA follows: TGTGCCAGTCTGGGGTCAGGAACGAACACTGAAGCTTTCTTT.

This chain uses TRBV5-1 with TRBJ2-1, with D tentatively TRBD1 (7 bases). The germline gives CDR1 SGHRS, CDR2 YFSETQ. CDR3 size: 16 residues. Trimming pared 2 bases from V and 4 bases from J, leaving 16 bases between. The CDR3 DNA reads as TGCGCCAGCAGCTTTCGCGGGACAGCAGTATACAATGAGCAGTTCTTC. Protein product: CASSFRGTAVYNEQFF.

V is TRBV7-9 and J is TRBJ2-1; TRBD2 is a possible D gene (5 bases). This CDR3 contains 15 residues. V dropped 3 bases and J dropped 3 bases, with 12 bases sitting between them. CDR1 and CDR2 from the germline V gene are SEHNR and FQNEAQ (reference sequence). In DNA, the CDR3 is TGTGCCAGCAGCTTCCCTAGCCATGGCTACAATGAGCAGTTCTTC. Protein: CASSFPSHGYNEQFF.